This TCR beta chain was found in a study of regulatory T cells in long-lasting Graves disease. In its sample, this clonotype was seen many times. Antigen specificity is unknown. CDR3 regions were amplified by Arm-PCR using iRepertoire HTBI primers to build TCR beta libraries. TCRdb analysed the multiplex PCR reads with MiXCR anew, one entry per CDR3 protein. The profile shows 620,000 or so distinct CDR3 sequences, 15% to 20% of them singletons. Broader study findings: Not thyroid tissue but only peripheral blood was studied.

Time point denoted: newly diagnosed GD, antithyroid drugs for less than 3 months. Following extraction of RNA from PBMCs, that RNA was used to make the TCR library. This sample was also put to use in a study of T cells in Graves' hyperthyroidism and ophthalmopathy.

The clonotype originates from a woman aged 25 to 39 with Graves disease. The sequenced sample was peripheral blood mononuclear cells (PBMCs), obtained at new diagnosis, from a patient treated with antithyroid drugs.

The chain's CDR3 is CASTPTENTEAFF. The CDR3 DNA follows: TGTGCCAGCACTCCAACAGAGAACACTGAAGCTTTCTTT. The V call is TRBV6-1, the J call TRBJ1-1, with unresolved D. V was pared by 7 bases and J by 1 base, with 10 bases between. Germline V gives CDR1 MNHNS, CDR2 SASEGT. The CDR3 contains 13 residues.